These 19 T cell receptor beta chains share one sample of origin, sequenced in a study of radiotherapy plus CTLA-4 blockade in lung cancer. Some clones are missing from TCRdb's copy, which holds only in-frame ones; the method was immunoSEQ multiplex PCR. Of 40,000 or so clones detected, 80% to 90% appear once; the ten largest clones hold approximately 23%. The source was peripheral blood, collected from a patient treated with radiotherapy plus ipilimumab. The receptors come from a human donor with non-small cell lung cancer whose response to radiotherapy plus ipilimumab could not be evaluated.

CDR3 in DNA: TGTGCCACTGTGGGTGCGGGACCCGTCTTGACCCAGTACTTC. Translated, it gives CATVGAGPVLTQYF. The chain combines TRBV28 with TRBJ2-5, with a possible D match to TRBD2 (6 bases). In germline, CDR1 is MDHEN, CDR2 SYDVKM. Trimming stripped 10 bases from V and 7 bases from J, with 22 bases between. This CDR3 comprises 14 residues. Based on the CDR3 plus reference TRBV28 and TRBJ2-5, the full variable domain is DVKVTQSSRYLVKRTGEKVFLECVQDMDHENMFWYRQDPGLGLRLIYFSYDVKMKEKGDIPEGYSVSREKKERFSLILESASTNQTSMYLCATVGAGPVLTQYFGPGTRLLVL.

This chain links TRBV27 with TRBJ2-7; a possible D gene is TRBD2 (6 bases). V shed 6 bases and J shed 4 bases, with 16 bases lying between them. Per the germline V gene, CDR1 is MNHEY and CDR2 is SMNVEV (reference sequence). The CDR3 is 14 amino acids. In nucleotides, the CDR3 is TGTGCCAGCAGGCACGGGGGATCCTCTTACGAGCAGTACTTC. It yields the protein CASRHGGSSYEQYF.

The chain recombines TRBV19 with TRBJ1-1; a weak D match, TRBD1 (5 bases). The CDR3 runs 14 residues. The V gene lost 6 bases and the J gene lost 11 bases, with 22 bases spanning the gap. From germline, CDR1 is LNHDA and CDR2 SQIVND (reference sequence). The CDR3 bases are TGTGCCAGTAGCTTCGGGACTCTCCCCCAAGGGGCTTTCTTT. Translating gives CASSFGTLPQGAFF. The full variable domain, with the rest looked up from reference TRBV19 and TRBJ1-1, is DGGITQSPKYLFRKEGQNVTLSCEQNLNHDAMYWYRQDPGQGLRLIYYSQIVNDFQKGDIAEGYSVSREKKESFPLTVTSAQKNPTAFYLCASSFGTLPQGAFFGQGTRLTVV.

The rearrangement links TRBV4-3 to TRBJ1-4; perhaps TRBD1 as D (5 bases). This CDR3 spans 15 amino acids. CDR1 LGHNA and CDR2 YSLEER come from the germline V gene. The V end lost 0 bases, the J end lost 7 bases, and 12 bases lay between the germline ends. In DNA form, the CDR3 reads TGCGCCAGCAGCCAAGATGGAGGGGCCAGTGAAAAACTGTTTTTT. This translates into CASSQDGGASEKLFF.

The J gene is TRBJ1-6, the V gene TRBV2, with 7 bases aligning to TRBD1. The ends lost 6 bases at V and 7 bases at J; junction bases unmatched: 12. There are 16 residues in the CDR3. CDR1 is SNHLY and CDR2 is FYNNEI in the germline V gene. The CDR3 loop reads CASRIGGGMGNSPLHF. The CDR3 DNA follows: TGTGCCAGCAGGATTGGAGGGGGCATGGGGAATTCACCCCTCCACTTT. Together with reference TRBV2 and TRBJ1-6, the CDR3 gives the full variable domain: EPEVTQTPSHQVTQMGQEVILRCVPISNHLYFYWYRQILGQKVEFLVSFYNNEISEKSEIFDDQFSVERPDGSNFTLKIRSTKLEDSAMYFCASRIGGGMGNSPLHFGNGTRLTVT.

V is TRBV5-1 and J is TRBJ2-5, with D maybe TRBD2 (6 bases). The CDR3 has 15 amino acids. From germline, CDR1 is SGHRS and CDR2 YFSETQ. Between the trimmed V and J ends, which lost 7 bases and 4 bases, there was a span of 20 bases. The CDR3 sequence is CASGRCRLGGETQYF. The CDR3 region has the DNA TGCGCCAGCGGCCGTTGTAGGTTGGGGGGAGAGACCCAGTACTTC.

This clone was found once. The CDR3 loop reads CATAGQRRSFSGNTIYF. CDR3 coding DNA: TGTGCCACCGCGGGACAGAGAAGATCGTTCTCTGGAAACACCATATATTTT. The chain combines TRBV7-9 with TRBJ1-3, with 7 bases matching TRBD1. Germline V lookup: CDR1 SEHNR, CDR2 FQNEAQ (reference sequence). The trim removed 10 bases at V and 0 bases at J, leaving 15 bases unmatched. This CDR3 contains 17 residues. The full variable domain, completed using reference TRBV7-9 and TRBJ1-3, is DTGVSQNPRHKITKRGQNVTFRCDPISEHNRLYWYRQTLGQGPEFLTYFQNEAQLEKSRLLSDRFSAERPKGSFSTLEIQRTEQGDSAMYLCATAGQRRSFSGNTIYFGEGSWLTVV.

This clone has only a few counts. The V call is TRBV7-9, the J call TRBJ2-7, with TRBD1 as a possible D gene (5 bases). Germline V gene lookup returns CDR1 SEHNR and CDR2 FQNEAQ (reference sequence). The CDR3 spans 15 residues. Trimming pared 1 base from V and 3 bases from J, leaving 13 bases between. The CDR3 protein is CASSLEGRPIYEQYF. CDR3 bases: TGTGCCAGCAGCTTAGAGGGGCGACCGATCTACGAGCAGTACTTC.

The chain couples TRBV7-6 to TRBJ2-7; 12 bases match TRBD1. V trimming: 4 bases; J trimming: 4 bases; junction bases outside the gene matches: 5. CDR1 and CDR2 (germline): SGHVS, FNYEAQ. This CDR3 is built from 15 residues. CDR3 amino acids: CASSSGQGARYEQYF. The DNA of the CDR3 is TGTGCCAGCAGCTCGGGACAGGGGGCAAGATACGAGCAGTACTTC.

The V call is TRBV4-2, the J call TRBJ2-5; D not certain. This CDR3 has 12 residues. V lost 6 bases and J lost 5, with 10 bases in between. Germline CDR1 reads LGHNA; CDR2 reads YNFKEQ. The chain's CDR3 is CASSTQRETQYF. The CDR3 DNA is TGTGCCAGCAGTACCCAGAGGGAGACCCAGTACTTC.

In this sample, this clone turned up once. V gene TRBV4-1 combines with J gene TRBJ2-1, with TRBD2 matching 11 bases. Germline lookup yields CDR1 MGHRA and CDR2 YSYEKL. The V gene end was trimmed by 2 bases and the J gene end by 8 bases; junction bases not matched to a gene: 11. This CDR3 region has 17 residues. Here the CDR3 reads CASSQRALAGEGDEQFF. The CDR3 nucleotides read TGCGCCAGCAGCCAAAGGGCACTAGCGGGGGAGGGGGATGAGCAGTTCTTC.

V gene TRBV9 combines with J gene TRBJ2-7; D uncertain. The CDR3 is 13 amino acids. Germline V gives CDR1 SGDLS, CDR2 YYNGEE. V was trimmed by 3 bases and J by 6 bases, leaving 13 bases between them. This CDR3 is CASSATHLSEQYF. Here the CDR3 DNA reads TGTGCCAGCAGCGCCACCCACTTGTCCGAGCAGTACTTC.

The sample holds one count of this clone. This chain uses TRBV6-4 with TRBJ1-1; a possible D gene is TRBD1 (5 bases). V lost 0 bases and J lost 4, with 15 bases in between. Germline V lookup: CDR1 MRHNA, CDR2 SNTAGT. The CDR3 is 16 residues long. CDR3 nucleotides: TGTGCCAGCAGTGACTCGGCAGGGCAAAGGAGCACTGAAGCTTTCTTT. Encoded protein: CASSDSAGQRSTEAFF.

The CDR3 DNA reads as TGTGCCACCAGCCCGGGAGACAGGGCGAACACTGAAGCTTTCTTT. Protein sequence: CATSPGDRANTEAFF. The chain uses TRBV15 and TRBJ1-1; 7 bases line up with TRBD1. Germline V lookup: CDR1 LNHNV, CDR2 YYDKDF (reference sequence). The CDR3 extends over 15 amino acids. Unmatched junction bases numbered 7, after V lost 5 bases and J lost 1 base.

This rearrangement joins TRBV11-1 to TRBJ2-5, with TRBD1 identical over 7 bases. The germline V gene encodes CDR1 SGHAT and CDR2 FQDESV (reference sequence). The length of the CDR3 is 15 residues. V dropped 5 bases and J dropped 2; count of bases not matched to a gene: 8. Written as DNA, the CDR3 is TGTGCCAGCAGCGGGCGGACAGGAACGCAAGAGACCCAGTACTTC. Translation: CASSGRTGTQETQYF.

The chain links TRBV20-1 to TRBJ2-7, with D maybe TRBD2 (6 bases). Trimming stripped 3 bases from V and 12 bases from J, with 12 bases between. This CDR3 is built from 10 residues. Germline assignment: CDR1 DFQATT and CDR2 SNEGSKA (reference sequence). The DNA of the CDR3 is TGCAGTGCTAGGGTCGGGGGAGCGTACTTC. Translating it yields CSARVGGAYF.

CDR3 sequence reads: CASSGTGGVGGELFF. The CDR3 DNA reads TGCGCCAGCAGTGGGACAGGGGGCGTCGGCGGGGAGCTGTTTTTT. V gene TRBV10-2 combines with J gene TRBJ2-2, with 11 bases aligning to TRBD1. The CDR3 length is 15 residues. V was pared by 4 bases and J by 7 bases, with 5 bases of the junction left unmatched. Germline V gene data show CDR1 as WSHSY and CDR2 as SAAADI.

V is TRBV18 and J is TRBJ1-1; 9 positions agree with TRBD1. The germline CDR1 and CDR2 sequences are KGHSH and LQKENI. The V and J ends lost 2 bases and 7 bases, in that order; junction bases with no gene match: 5. CDR3 length: 14 residues. The CDR3 here is CASSPWDRDYEAFF. For the CDR3, the DNA is TGTGCCAGCTCACCATGGGACAGGGACTATGAAGCTTTCTTT.

The V call is TRBV6-1, the J call TRBJ1-5; D call uncertain. CDR3 length: 15 residues. V was clipped by 8 bases and J by 2 bases, with 16 bases between them. The germline V gene encodes CDR1 MNHNS and CDR2 SASEGT. CDR3 loop: CASGGLTGGNQPQHF. The CDR3, as DNA: TGTGCCAGCGGAGGACTGACCGGGGGCAATCAGCCCCAGCATTTT.